This TCR beta chain was sequenced for a study of cytomegalovirus exposure and HLA in healthy donors. Study findings and constraints: A later analysis by the authors found several of the most significant clusters apparently linked to common viral pathogens. For most TCR beta V segments, an earlier analysis put the productive rate at about 90% or about 30% of the time.

The donors gave bone marrow, and they were healthy. The germline V gene has CDR1 SGHRS and CDR2 YFSETQ. The length of the CDR3 is 14 residues. The ends lost 5 bases at V and 7 bases at J; junction bases unmatched: 7. With regard to this clone: What it recognizes is unknown.

The PCR made use of 60 Vbeta and 13 Jbeta primers. Measured with immunoSEQ multiplex PCR; TCRdb has only the in-frame clones, and not every one. The sample has 150,000 or so clones, and its top ten clones hold around 1.2%. V and J are TRBV5-1 and TRBJ2-2; 8 bases match TRBD2. This sequence was found in an older woman in good health and CMV-seronegative. The material sequenced was PBMCs. The CDR3 bases are TGCGCCAGCAGACGCCGGGGGGGCGACGGGGAGCTGTTTTTT. Its translation is CASRRRGGDGELFF.